This entry lists 18 T cell receptor beta chains sequenced from one sample in a study of blood T cell repertoires in COVID-19. The table came from immunoSEQ multiplex PCR; TCRdb's copy has only in-frame clones and leaves some out. The sample holds just under 150,000 clones, about 87% seen once. Material: peripheral blood. These receptors were collected from a woman aged 50 to 65 with active or convalescent COVID-19.

The chain combines TRBV28 with TRBJ1-2; the D gene is possibly TRBD1 (6 bases). The CDR3 is made up of 12 amino acids. V lost 7 bases and J 8 bases, leaving 14 bases between the germline ends. Germline V lookup: CDR1 MDHEN, CDR2 SYDVKM. The CDR3: CASTPGRGGYTF. Written as DNA, the CDR3 is TGTGCCAGCACCCCCGGCAGGGGCGGCTACACCTTC.

The chain has TRBV20-1 and TRBJ2-1, with D hard to call. The CDR3 loop spans 9 amino acids. V gave up 6 bases and J gave up 7 bases, with 4 bases separating them. From germline, CDR1 is DFQATT and CDR2 SNEGSKA (reference sequence). The CDR3 region has the DNA TGCAGTGCCCGTAATGAGCAGTTCTTC. Residues: CSARNEQFF.

This clone has more than one count but fewer than ten. The chain is built from TRBV27 and TRBJ2-1; D is unresolved. CDR1 and CDR2 from the germline V gene are MNHEY and SMNVEV (reference sequence). V was shortened by 6 bases and J by 10 bases, with 16 bases between the two germline ends. The CDR3 sequence is 13 residues long. The CDR3 loop reads CASRSTVDTEQFF. In nucleotides, the CDR3 is TGTGCCAGCAGGTCCACCGTCGACACGGAGCAGTTCTTC.

The sample holds a few counts of this clone. The V and J genes are TRBV7-9 and TRBJ1-1; 7 nucleotides align to TRBD1. The trim removed 1 base at V and 4 bases at J, leaving 6 bases unmatched. The CDR3 runs 15 residues. The V gene's germline CDR1 is SEHNR and CDR2 FQNEAQ (reference sequence). Here the CDR3 reads CASSLEGRGSTEAFF. The CDR3 DNA is TGTGCCAGCAGCTTAGAGGGCAGGGGGAGCACTGAAGCTTTCTTT.

This chain links TRBV6-2 or TRBV6-3 with TRBJ2-7; 9 positions match TRBD2. Germline assignment: CDR1 MNHEY and CDR2 SVGEGT. J lost 2 bases, V lost 6 bases, and 2 bases had no gene match. This CDR3 has 13 residues. CDR3 region: CASSWTSAYEQYF. The CDR3 region has the DNA TGTGCCAGCAGCTGGACTAGCGCCTACGAGCAGTACTTC.

The chain combines TRBV6-5 with TRBJ1-1; no clear D. The V and J ends lost 5 bases and 8 bases respectively, with 12 bases between them. This CDR3 is 12 amino acids long. Germline lookup yields CDR1 MNHEY and CDR2 SVGAGI. Here the CDR3 DNA reads TGTGCCAGCAGTCTGCGCCCCGGGGAAGCTTTCTTT. Translation gives CASSLRPGEAFF.

This chain joins TRBV5-4 and TRBJ2-7, with TRBD2 identical over 10 bases. Germline V gene sequence: CDR1 SGHNT, CDR2 YYREEE (reference sequence). V lost 5 bases, J lost 4 bases, and 12 bases stayed unmatched. The CDR3 runs 16 residues. The CDR3 nucleotides read TGTGCCAGCAGTCTGACATTGCTAGCGGGAGCTTACGAGCAGTACTTC. Its protein product is CASSLTLLAGAYEQYF.

The rearrangement uses TRBV29-1 and TRBJ1-5; D possibly corresponds to TRBD1 (6 bases). The germline gives CDR1 SQVTM, CDR2 ANQGSEA. V shed 4 bases and J shed 3 bases, with 10 bases lying between them. CDR3 length equals 13 residues. The CDR3 region is CSVGDTNNQPQHF. The CDR3 coding sequence is TGCAGCGTTGGGGACACCAACAATCAGCCCCAGCATTTT.

DNA for the CDR3: TGTGCCAGCAGTCCTCTCAACCGACAGAACACCGGGGAGCTGTTTTTT. The encoded protein is CASSPLNRQNTGELFF. The rearrangement links TRBV28 to TRBJ2-2; no clear D. The CDR3 extends over 16 amino acids. V lost 5 bases, J lost 1 base, and 14 bases lay in between. Germline V CDR1 and CDR2: MDHEN, SYDVKM.

A single count supports this clone. V and J are TRBV6-6 and TRBJ1-2; D gene uncertain. The V and J ends lost 0 bases and 3 bases respectively, with 11 bases between them. The CDR3 contains 15 residues. Germline V gene sequence: CDR1 MNHNY, CDR2 SVGAGI (reference sequence). The CDR3 DNA reads TGTGCCAGCAGTTACTCGAACGTGGCAGACTATGGCTACACCTTC. This codes for CASSYSNVADYGYTF.

The chain uses TRBV5-4 and TRBJ1-6; D not certain. V shed 1 base and J shed 6 bases, with 8 bases lying between them. The CDR3 sequence is 14 residues long. From germline, CDR1 is SGHNT and CDR2 YYREEE (reference sequence). The CDR3 DNA reads TGTGCCAGCAGCTTGCAAACAGCTAATTCACCCCTCCACTTT. This sequence encodes CASSLQTANSPLHF. Drawing the rest from reference TRBV5-4 and TRBJ1-6, the complete variable domain is ETGVTQSPTHLIKTRGQQVTLRCSSQSGHNTVSWYQQALGQGPQFIFQYYREEENGRGNFPPRFSGLQFPNYSSELNVNALELDDSALYLCASSLQTANSPLHFGNGTRLTVT.

The chain couples TRBV4-3 to TRBJ1-1, with D possibly matching TRBD1 (6 bases). CDR1 is LGHNA, CDR2 YSLEER, per germline. The CDR3 has 17 amino acids. The V end lost 1 base, the J end lost 1 base, and 16 bases lay between the germline ends. CDR3 in DNA: TGCGCCAGCAGCCAAGCCTCTCGGGACAACCCGAACACTGAAGCTTTCTTT. Protein sequence: CASSQASRDNPNTEAFF.

V is TRBV7-2 and J is TRBJ2-7; 10 positions match TRBD1. Germline V gene data show CDR1 as SGHTA and CDR2 as FQGNSA. The V and J ends lost 5 bases and 5 bases, in that order; junction bases with no gene match: 6. CDR3 size: 14 residues. In DNA form, the CDR3 reads TGTGCCAGCAGCCCTGGGACAGGGGACCACGAGCAGTACTTC. Its translation: CASSPGTGDHEQYF.

V is TRBV4-1 and J is TRBJ1-5; D may be TRBD1 (5 bases). V was cut by 1 base and J by 6 bases, with 10 bases left in between. Germline CDR1 reads MGHRA; CDR2 reads YSYEKL. The CDR3 has 14 residues. The CDR3 sequence: CASSQGQFLQPQHF. CDR3 sequence (DNA): TGCGCCAGCAGCCAAGGACAGTTCCTTCAGCCCCAGCATTTT.

The chain is built from TRBV6-7 and TRBJ1-2, with a tentative D call TRBD1 (5 bases). TRBV6-7 is recorded as an ORF, its role being uncertain. V was clipped by 2 bases and J by 5 bases, with 9 bases between them. The CDR3 loop spans 13 amino acids. The CDR3 sequence is CASSYAQGYGYTF. In DNA form, the CDR3 reads TGTGCCAGCAGTTACGCCCAGGGATATGGCTACACCTTC.

The sample holds one count of this clone. V usage is TRBV7-2 and J usage is TRBJ1-2, with a weak D call TRBD1 (5 bases). The V end was cut by 1 base, the J end by 9 bases, with 12 bases between. The CDR3 loop spans 13 amino acids. CDR1 is SGHTA and CDR2 is FQGNSA in the germline V gene. The CDR3 DNA sequence: TGTGCCAGCAGCTTAGGACAGCAGAGGAGCTACACCTTC. Amino acid sequence: CASSLGQQRSYTF.

The rearrangement links TRBV7-9 to TRBJ1-1, with D possibly TRBD1 on 5 matching bases. Germline CDR1 SEHNR, CDR2 FQNEAQ (reference sequence). The CDR3 consists of 14 residues. V dropped 6 bases and J dropped 0 bases, with 11 bases sitting between them. The chain's CDR3 is CASSEGLLNTEAFF. The CDR3 DNA reads as TGTGCCAGCAGTGAGGGACTACTGAACACTGAAGCTTTCTTT.

This chain uses TRBV9 with TRBJ1-4, with D hard to call. Germline V lookup: CDR1 SGDLS, CDR2 YYNGEE. The CDR3 extends over 14 amino acids. V was shortened by 2 bases and J by 7 bases, with 12 bases between the two germline ends. The CDR3 coding sequence is TGTGCCAGCAGCGTCGGGGTTGTGGGTGAAAAACTGTTTTTT. Its translation is CASSVGVVGEKLFF.